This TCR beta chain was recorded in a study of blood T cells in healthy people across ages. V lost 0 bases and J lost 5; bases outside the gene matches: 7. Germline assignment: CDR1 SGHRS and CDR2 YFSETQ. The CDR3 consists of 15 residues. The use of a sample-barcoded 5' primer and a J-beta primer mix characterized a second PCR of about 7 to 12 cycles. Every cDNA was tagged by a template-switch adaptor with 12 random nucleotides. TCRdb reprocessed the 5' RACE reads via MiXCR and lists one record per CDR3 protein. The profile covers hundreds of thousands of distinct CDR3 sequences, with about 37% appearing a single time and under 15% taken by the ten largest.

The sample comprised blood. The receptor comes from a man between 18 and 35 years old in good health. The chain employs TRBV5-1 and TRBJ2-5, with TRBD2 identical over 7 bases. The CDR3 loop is CASSLAGQRDETQYF. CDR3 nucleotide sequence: TGCGCCAGCAGCTTGGCCGGTCAGCGGGATGAGACCCAGTACTTC.